These 21 T cell receptor beta chains share one sample of origin, sequenced in a study of shared clonotypes between healthy human individuals. Assay used: immunoSEQ multiplex PCR; TCRdb lists only in-frame clones, some missing. Of roughly 680,000 clones listed, approximately 72% are singletons. Sequences were obtained from memory CD4+ T cells sorted from blood. The subset was: CD45RA-negative fraction. The source is a woman aged 25-40 years in good health.

This clone was seen a single time. The V and J genes are TRBV28 and TRBJ2-3, with D unclear. The CDR3 is 10 amino acids. V gave up 6 bases and J gave up 4 bases, with 2 bases separating them. Germline loops: CDR1 MDHEN, CDR2 SYDVKM. CDR3 nucleotide sequence: TGTGCCAGCAGGGCAGATACGCAGTATTTT. Translating it yields CASRADTQYF.

Of note for this clone: With a far larger clone one base away, a read error is the likely cause. Within the sample, other DNA sequences also encode this same CDR3. The chain is built from TRBV5-1 and TRBJ2-1; unclear D gene. The CDR3 runs 15 residues. V was pared by 2 bases and J by 0 bases, with 9 bases between. Germline V gene sequence: CDR1 SGHRS, CDR2 YFSETQ. The CDR3 is CASSFDTSSYNEQFF. CDR3 bases: TGCGCCAGCAGCTTCGACACGAGCTCCTACAATGAGCAGTTCTTC.

This clone has just a few counts. The chain combines TRBV28 with TRBJ1-4; no clear D gene. V lost 7 bases and J lost 7, with 19 bases in between. The V gene's germline CDR1 is MDHEN and CDR2 SYDVKM. There are 15 residues in the CDR3. The CDR3 loop reads CASKSGRLVGEKLFF. The CDR3 region has the DNA TGTGCCAGCAAGTCCGGGAGGCTCGTTGGTGAAAAACTGTTTTTT.

The chain employs TRBV28 and TRBJ1-2; no clear D. The CDR3 has 15 residues. Germline CDR1 MDHEN, CDR2 SYDVKM. V was trimmed by 2 bases and J by 6 bases, leaving 16 bases between them. The CDR3 region is CASSLPSQGRDGYTF. The CDR3, as DNA: TGTGCCAGCAGTTTACCCTCCCAAGGGAGGGATGGCTACACCTTC.

The chain employs TRBV19 and TRBJ2-5, with 8 bases matching TRBD1. CDR1 is LNHDA and CDR2 is SQIVND in the germline V gene (reference sequence). This CDR3 has 13 amino acids. V shed 4 bases and J 7 bases; nucleotides not matched to a gene: 5. CDR3 sequence (DNA): TGTGCCAGTAGTACGGACAGGGAAGGGACCCAGTACTTC. Translation gives CASSTDREGTQYF. Looking up the rest from reference TRBV19 and TRBJ2-5 gives the full variable domain: DGGITQSPKYLFRKEGQNVTLSCEQNLNHDAMYWYRQDPGQGLRLIYYSQIVNDFQKGDIAEGYSVSREKKESFPLTVTSAQKNPTAFYLCASSTDREGTQYFGPGTRLLVL.

This rearrangement joins TRBV9 to TRBJ2-1; 9 bases agree with TRBD2. With V trimmed by 3 bases and J by 15 bases, 13 bases remained unmatched. The CDR3 covers 14 residues. Germline assignment: CDR1 SGDLS and CDR2 YYNGEE. CDR3 nucleotide sequence: TGTGCCAGCAGCGCCTCTCCCGGGGCGCGGGAGGGGTTCTTC. Its translation: CASSASPGAREGFF.

This chain links TRBV7-8 with TRBJ2-5; 8 bases line up with TRBD2. Per germline, CDR1 SGHVS and CDR2 FQNEAQ. With 5 bases clipped from V and 2 bases from J, the junction kept 4 bases outside the gene matches. CDR3 length: 14 residues. CDR3 nucleotide sequence: TGTGCCAGCAGCAAGCGGGAGCGGCAAGAGACCCAGTACTTC. Translating gives CASSKRERQETQYF.

The V gene is TRBV29-1, the J gene TRBJ2-5; weak D call: TRBD1 (6 bases). V gave up 5 bases and J gave up 1 base, with 8 bases separating them. Germline CDR1 SQVTM, CDR2 ANQGSEA. The CDR3 length is 12 residues. Here the CDR3 reads CSVSRGQETQYF. Written as DNA, the CDR3 is TGCAGCGTTAGCAGGGGCCAAGAGACCCAGTACTTC.

This clone has at least ten counts. V gene TRBV5-1 combines with J gene TRBJ2-7, with 9 bases identical to TRBD1. V lost 5 bases and J lost 0; bases outside the gene matches: 6. This CDR3 spans 15 amino acids. Germline V gene lookup returns CDR1 SGHRS and CDR2 YFSETQ. In DNA form, the CDR3 reads TGCGCCAGCAGGACCGGGACAGGGTCCTCCTACGAGCAGTACTTC. Encoded protein: CASRTGTGSSYEQYF.

Only a few counts were recorded for this clone. Other nucleotide sequences in the sample specify the same CDR3. J is TRBJ2-1 and V is TRBV5-1, with 7 bases matching TRBD1. The CDR3 spans 15 residues. Per germline, CDR1 SGHRS and CDR2 YFSETQ. The trim removed 4 bases at V and 0 bases at J, leaving 4 bases unmatched. Here the CDR3 reads CASSRDSSSYNEQFF. CDR3 DNA sequence: TGCGCCAGCAGCAGGGACAGTAGCTCCTACAATGAGCAGTTCTTC.

This chain joins TRBV19 and TRBJ2-6, with 10 positions matching TRBD1. This CDR3 has 17 amino acids. V dropped 4 bases and J dropped 2; count of bases not matched to a gene: 5. Per germline, CDR1 LNHDA and CDR2 SQIVND (reference sequence). The CDR3 here is CASSKPGTGAGANVLTF. Here the CDR3 DNA reads TGTGCCAGTAGTAAACCCGGGACAGGGGCTGGGGCCAACGTCCTGACTTTC.

V and J are TRBV25-1 and TRBJ1-2; a possible D gene is TRBD1 (6 bases). This CDR3 has 14 amino acids. CDR1 is MGHDK, CDR2 SYGVNS, per germline. Trimming stripped 7 bases from V and 2 bases from J, with 14 bases between. CDR3 nucleotides: TGTGCCAGCAACCTCAGGGGCGGAAACTATGGCTACACCTTC. Residues: CASNLRGGNYGYTF.

The chain is built from TRBV7-8 and TRBJ2-7; D is perhaps TRBD1 (5 bases). This CDR3 spans 13 amino acids. Between the trimmed V and J ends, which lost 0 bases and 7 bases, there was a span of 10 bases. Germline CDR1 is SGHVS and CDR2 is FQNEAQ. CDR3 sequence reads: CASSLAGAREQYF. The CDR3 DNA reads TGTGCCAGCAGCTTAGCAGGGGCGAGGGAGCAGTACTTC.

The sample holds one count of this clone. The rearrangement uses TRBV25-1 and TRBJ2-6; no definite D call. This CDR3 comprises 17 residues. Trimming took 2 bases from V and 0 from J, leaving 11 bases between them. Germline V gene lookup returns CDR1 MGHDK and CDR2 SYGVNS. The CDR3 sequence: CASSEQDASSGANVLTF. The CDR3 DNA sequence: TGTGCCAGCAGTGAACAGGACGCTAGCTCTGGGGCCAACGTCCTGACTTTC.

The CDR3 region is CASSWRPLREQETQYF. CDR3 in DNA: TGCGCCAGCAGCTGGCGGCCCCTAAGGGAACAAGAGACCCAGTACTTC. The chain combines TRBV5-1 with TRBJ2-5; D uncertain. The CDR3 is made up of 16 amino acids. Germline CDR1 is SGHRS and CDR2 is YFSETQ. Trimming cost V 3 bases and J 2 bases, with 17 bases left between them.

A note on this clone: A read error likely explains this, since a far larger clone differs by one base. Additional DNA sequences in this sample encode the identical CDR3. CDR3 loop: CASSLQRDSYEQYF. CDR3 coding DNA: TGTGCCAGCAGCCTTCAGCGGGACTCCTACGAGCAGTACTTC. The chain recombines TRBV7-9 with TRBJ2-7; 7 bases match TRBD2. J lost 0 bases, V lost 5 bases, and 4 bases had no gene match. The CDR3 is 14 amino acids. Germline V gene sequence: CDR1 SEHNR, CDR2 FQNEAQ (reference sequence).

The rearrangement joins TRBV7-6 to TRBJ2-5; maybe TRBD1 (5 bases). The CDR3 runs 13 residues. Germline V lookup: CDR1 SGHVS, CDR2 FNYEAQ. Trimming removed 5 bases from V and 5 bases from J, with 12 bases in between. The CDR3 is CASSVQGWETQYF. The CDR3 nucleotides are TGTGCCAGCAGCGTCCAGGGTTGGGAGACCCAGTACTTC.

This chain connects TRBV2 to TRBJ1-5; tentative D call: TRBD1 (5 bases). The V and J ends lost 7 bases and 3 bases respectively, with 13 bases between them. Germline values: CDR1 SNHLY, CDR2 FYNNEI. CDR3 size: 14 residues. The CDR3 DNA is TGTGCCAGCAATCTGGGACGCTCCAATCAGCCCCAGCATTTT. It encodes CASNLGRSNQPQHF.

In the case of this clone: This may arise from a read error, as a much more abundant clone is one base away. This sample includes further DNA sequences coding for the same CDR3. The V and J genes are TRBV5-1 and TRBJ2-1; weak D call: TRBD1 (6 bases). Germline CDR1 and CDR2: SGHRS and YFSETQ. Trimming removed 3 bases at V and 0 bases at J, with 10 bases between. The CDR3 contains 15 residues. DNA for the CDR3: TGCGCCAGCAGCTCGGACAGCCACTCCTACAATGAGCAGTTCTTC. Its translation is CASSSDSHSYNEQFF. Based on the CDR3 plus reference TRBV5-1 and TRBJ2-1, the full variable domain is KAGVTQTPRYLIKTRGQQVTLSCSPISGHRSVSWYQQTPGQGLQFLFEYFSETQRNKGNFPGRFSGRQFSNSRSEMNVSTLELGDSALYLCASSSDSHSYNEQFFGPGTRLTVL.

The chain employs TRBV28 and TRBJ1-4; 9 nucleotides align to TRBD1. J lost 8 bases, V lost 5 bases, and 9 bases had no gene match. This CDR3 region has 15 residues. Germline assignment: CDR1 MDHEN and CDR2 SYDVKM. The CDR3 reads CASSPRTGVFEKLFF. Written as DNA, the CDR3 is TGTGCCAGCAGTCCTCGGACAGGGGTATTCGAAAAACTGTTTTTT.

This chain uses TRBV13 with TRBJ2-1, with D perhaps matching TRBD1 (5 bases). The ends were cut back, 5 bases at V and 7 bases at J, with 18 bases in the middle. The CDR3 has 15 amino acids. The V gene's germline CDR1 is PRHDT and CDR2 FYEKMQ (reference sequence). The CDR3 region is CASSPGQGSGNEQFF. The CDR3 DNA sequence: TGTGCCAGCAGCCCAGGGCAGGGATCTGGGAATGAGCAGTTCTTC.